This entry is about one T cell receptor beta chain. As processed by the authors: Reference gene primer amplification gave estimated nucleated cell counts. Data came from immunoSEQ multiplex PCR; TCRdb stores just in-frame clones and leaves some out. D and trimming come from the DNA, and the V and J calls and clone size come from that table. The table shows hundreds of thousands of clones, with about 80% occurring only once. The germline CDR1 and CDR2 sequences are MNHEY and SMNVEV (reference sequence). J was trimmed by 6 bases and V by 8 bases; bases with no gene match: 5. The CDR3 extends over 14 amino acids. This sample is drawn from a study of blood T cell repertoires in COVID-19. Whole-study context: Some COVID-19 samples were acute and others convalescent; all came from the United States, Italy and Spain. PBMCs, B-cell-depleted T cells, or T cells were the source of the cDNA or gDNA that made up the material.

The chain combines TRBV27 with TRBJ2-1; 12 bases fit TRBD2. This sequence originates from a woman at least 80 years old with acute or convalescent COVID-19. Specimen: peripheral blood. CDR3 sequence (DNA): TGTGCCAGCGGCGGACTAGCGGGGACCAATGAGCAGTTCTTC. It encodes CASGGLAGTNEQFF.